This TCR beta chain was profiled in a study of cytomegalovirus exposure and HLA in healthy donors. General study findings and limits: In a later analysis, TCR beta V- and J-gene trimming showed a link to a missense DCLRE1C variant. Of the V segments, some could not be distinguished, including TRBV6-2 and TRBV6-3, and were excluded.

This clone was seen a few times. Its matching antigen is unknown. CDR3 length: 14 amino acids. V dropped 4 bases and J dropped 0 bases, with 12 bases sitting between them. Germline CDR1 SQVTM, CDR2 ANQGSEA. The PCR ran on 60 Vbeta and 13 Jbeta primers. Using immunoSEQ multiplex PCR, the repertoire was profiled, and TCRdb retains in-frame clones only, with some absent. The repertoire holds around 150,000 clones, with over 8% as singletons. The material sequenced was PBMCs. The chain recombines TRBV29-1 with TRBJ1-1, with D perhaps TRBD1 (5 bases). The receptor comes from a male donor in good health and CMV-seronegative. CDR3 region: CSVVGHLMNTEAFF. The CDR3 coding sequence is TGCAGCGTTGTAGGACACCTCATGAACACTGAAGCTTTCTTT.